Below, 27 T cell receptor beta chains from the same sample are listed, as sequenced in a study of control samples from healthy donors and cancer patients. Clones were read by immunoSEQ multiplex PCR, and TCRdb kept only the in-frame ones, dropping some. This table holds about 130,000 clones, 88% found once. Sequencing was done on a sample of blood. The receptors stem from a man aged 50 to 60 in good health.

CDR3 DNA sequence: TGTGCCAGCAATAACCCCACCACAGATACGCAGTATTTT. This codes for CASNNPTTDTQYF. V is TRBV11-3 and J is TRBJ2-3; D gene ambiguous. Germline loops: CDR1 SGHNT, CDR2 YENEEA. The V end lost 7 bases, the J end lost 2 bases, and 10 bases lay between the germline ends. The CDR3 extends over 13 amino acids.

The V and J genes are TRBV18 and TRBJ1-1; 8 nucleotides match TRBD1. In germline, CDR1 is KGHSH, CDR2 LQKENI. The V segment lost 5 bases and the J segment 0 bases; nucleotides outside the gene matches: 8. The CDR3 is made up of 16 amino acids. The CDR3 bases are TGTGCCAGCTCAGGGACAGGATCAAGACTGAACACTGAAGCTTTCTTT. It translates to CASSGTGSRLNTEAFF.

The chain joins TRBV6-5 to TRBJ2-7; D is uncertain. Germline V lookup: CDR1 MNHEY, CDR2 SVGAGI. The CDR3 sequence is 14 residues long. V lost 7 bases, J lost 2 bases, and 15 bases lay in between. This CDR3 reads CASTHLPTPYEQYF. The CDR3 DNA reads TGTGCCAGCACTCATCTCCCGACCCCCTACGAGCAGTACTTC.

This clone was counted only a few times. The CDR3 nucleotides are TGTGCCAGCAGTTTACTGGACGGTGACACTGAAGCTTTCTTT. Protein: CASSLLDGDTEAFF. The chain recombines TRBV28 with TRBJ1-1; D gene uncertain. The CDR3 sequence is 14 residues long. Germline loops: CDR1 MDHEN, CDR2 SYDVKM. With 2 bases removed from V and 3 bases from J, the gap between germline ends came to 10 bases. The entire variable domain, with the rest obtained from reference TRBV28 and TRBJ1-1, is as follows: DVKVTQSSRYLVKRTGEKVFLECVQDMDHENMFWYRQDPGLGLRLIYFSYDVKMKEKGDIPEGYSVSREKKERFSLILESASTNQTSMYLCASSLLDGDTEAFFGQGTRLTVV.

This sequence joins TRBV5-4 and TRBJ2-7; D assignment may be TRBD1 or TRBD2 (5 bases each). The CDR3 contains 14 residues. V was pared by 4 bases and J by 6 bases, with 17 bases between. CDR1 SGHNT and CDR2 YYREEE come from the germline V gene (reference sequence). CDR3 DNA sequence: TGTGCCAGCAGCGCAGGGAGCCCGACCCTCGAGCAGTACTTC. Amino acids: CASSAGSPTLEQYF.

This chain uses TRBV2 with TRBJ1-4, with 8 nucleotides matching TRBD1. The V segment lost 7 bases and the J segment 0 bases; nucleotides outside the gene matches: 1. The V gene's germline CDR1 is SNHLY and CDR2 FYNNEI. The CDR3 sequence is 14 residues long. The chain's CDR3 is CASKTGATNEKLFF. Here the CDR3 DNA reads TGTGCCAGCAAGACAGGGGCAACTAATGAAAAACTGTTTTTT.

The chain is built from TRBV5-1 and TRBJ2-7; tentatively, D is TRBD1 or TRBD2 (5 bases each). The ends were cut back, 0 bases at V and 4 bases at J, with 17 bases in the middle. There are 16 residues in the CDR3. The germline V gene encodes CDR1 SGHRS and CDR2 YFSETQ. The CDR3 protein is CASSLAGTFGIYEQYF. The DNA for the CDR3 is TGCGCCAGCAGCTTGGCCGGGACCTTTGGAATATACGAGCAGTACTTC.

The chain employs TRBV6-4 and TRBJ1-1; 7 bases agree with TRBD1. This CDR3 is 14 amino acids long. Germline V gene lookup returns CDR1 MRHNA and CDR2 SNTAGT. Trimming took 5 bases from V and 1 from J; bases not matched to a gene: 4. CDR3 coding DNA: TGTGCCAGCAGTCTGACAGGGAAGAACACTGAAGCTTTCTTT. Translated, it gives CASSLTGKNTEAFF.

The genes are TRBV9 and TRBJ1-5; D gene ambiguous. Germline CDR1 and CDR2: SGDLS and YYNGEE. This CDR3 contains 13 residues. Deletions cut 1 base from V and 8 bases from J, with 10 bases between. The CDR3 coding sequence is TGTGCCAGCAGCGTAAGGGATTTTGAGCCCCAGCATTTT. It specifies CASSVRDFEPQHF.

This sequence joins TRBV5-1 and TRBJ1-1, with D possibly TRBD1 on 6 matching bases. The germline CDR1 and CDR2 sequences are SGHRS and YFSETQ. The CDR3 loop spans 14 amino acids. V was pared by 4 bases and J by 5 bases, with 15 bases between. The CDR3 sequence is CASSGDGGWTEAFF. For the CDR3, the DNA is TGCGCCAGCAGCGGGGATGGGGGCTGGACTGAAGCTTTCTTT. The variable domain in full, completed from reference TRBV5-1 and TRBJ1-1, reads KAGVTQTPRYLIKTRGQQVTLSCSPISGHRSVSWYQQTPGQGLQFLFEYFSETQRNKGNFPGRFSGRQFSNSRSEMNVSTLELGDSALYLCASSGDGGWTEAFFGQGTRLTVV.

The V call is TRBV7-2, the J call TRBJ1-2, with D unresolved. The CDR3 totals 15 residues. Germline lookup yields CDR1 SGHTA and CDR2 FQGNSA. The ends were cut back, 0 bases at V and 5 bases at J, with 13 bases in the middle. This CDR3 is CASSLATTAQYGYTF. The CDR3 bases are TGTGCCAGCAGCTTAGCGACAACAGCCCAATATGGCTACACCTTC.

This rearrangement joins TRBV6-5 to TRBJ2-7; TRBD1 is a possible D gene (5 bases). This CDR3 has 14 residues. CDR1 and CDR2 from the germline V gene are MNHEY and SVGAGI. The V and J ends lost 0 bases and 6 bases respectively, with 12 bases between them. CDR3 loop: CASSYSFQGGEQYF. Here the CDR3 DNA reads TGTGCCAGCAGTTACTCGTTTCAGGGTGGCGAGCAGTACTTC.

The J gene is TRBJ2-2, the V gene TRBV5-1; TRBD2 agrees at 15 bases. With 7 bases clipped from V and 2 bases from J, the junction kept 9 bases outside the gene matches. The CDR3 totals 18 residues. The germline CDR1 and CDR2 sequences are SGHRS and YFSETQ. CDR3 DNA: TGCGCCAGCGCGACCCGGACTAGCGGGGGGGGCAACACCGGGGAGCTGTTTTTT. It codes for CASATRTSGGGNTGELFF.

This chain joins TRBV10-2 and TRBJ2-7; D uncertain. The CDR3 runs 14 residues. From germline, CDR1 is WSHSY and CDR2 SAAADI. V was clipped by 3 bases and J by 3 bases, with 12 bases between them. The CDR3 DNA reads TGCGCCAGCAGTGATGCCAGGTCCCTCTACGAGCAGTACTTC. It is translated as CASSDARSLYEQYF.

The chain employs TRBV5-1 and TRBJ2-2, with a possible D match to TRBD2 (5 bases). Trimming cost V 0 bases and J 5 bases, with 8 bases left between them. The V gene's germline CDR1 is SGHRS and CDR2 YFSETQ. There are 14 residues in the CDR3. The chain's CDR3 is CASSLGRSTGELFF. The CDR3 nucleotides read TGCGCCAGCAGCTTGGGGAGGAGTACCGGGGAGCTGTTTTTT.

The table lists this clone with a few counts. This rearrangement joins TRBV5-8 to TRBJ1-1, with TRBD1 matching over 7 bases. The CDR3 runs to 15 residues. Trimming at V came to 1 base and at J to 2 bases, leaving 5 bases not matched to a gene. The germline CDR1 and CDR2 sequences are SGHTS and YDEGEE. In DNA form, the CDR3 reads TGTGCCAGCAGCTTGCCAGACAGGGTTAACACTGAAGCTTTCTTT. It translates to CASSLPDRVNTEAFF.

V gene TRBV9 combines with J gene TRBJ2-2; the match to TRBD1 covers 9 bases. This CDR3 contains 13 residues. With 3 bases clipped from V and 9 bases from J, the junction kept 3 bases outside the gene matches. Germline CDR1 is SGDLS and CDR2 is YYNGEE. As DNA, the CDR3 is TGTGCCAGCAGCGAACAGGGGGCCAGGGAGCTGTTTTTT. It encodes CASSEQGARELFF.

The J gene is TRBJ1-6, the V gene TRBV6-5; the D is unclear. The CDR3 is 15 amino acids. In germline, CDR1 is MNHEY, CDR2 SVGAGI. V shed 2 bases and J shed 6 bases, with 11 bases lying between them. The CDR3 sequence: CASSYGPAGNSPLHF. CDR3 sequence (DNA): TGTGCCAGCAGTTACGGCCCCGCCGGTAATTCACCCCTCCACTTT.

The V and J genes are TRBV7-3 and TRBJ2-2; D call uncertain. V lost 2 bases and J 0 bases, leaving 7 bases between the germline ends. The CDR3 spans 15 residues. Germline CDR1 SGHTA, CDR2 FQGTGA. CDR3 nucleotides: TGTGCCAGCAGCTTAGAAGCCCCGAACACCGGGGAGCTGTTTTTT. Translation: CASSLEAPNTGELFF.

This chain uses TRBV3-1 (or the pseudogene TRBV3-2) with TRBJ2-1, with D possibly TRBD1 on 6 matching bases. V was clipped by 1 base and J by 7 bases, with 11 bases between them. CDR1 and CDR2 from the germline V gene are LGHDT and YNNKEL (reference sequence). The CDR3 extends over 14 amino acids. CDR3 nucleotides: TGTGCCAGCAGCCAAGGGGACATTAGGAATGAGCAGTTCTTC. Its protein is CASSQGDIRNEQFF.

A single count supports this clone. V usage is TRBV9 and J usage is TRBJ2-2, with 9 nucleotides matching TRBD2. The CDR3 is 16 residues long. The germline V gene encodes CDR1 SGDLS and CDR2 YYNGEE. Unmatched junction bases numbered 9, after V lost 3 bases and J lost 6 bases. In nucleotides, the CDR3 is TGTGCCAGCAGCGCCCCGCGCGGGGGGGCCCCCGGGGAGCTGTTTTTT. Protein: CASSAPRGGAPGELFF. Complete variable domain (other parts from reference TRBV9 and TRBJ2-2): DSGVTQTPKHLITATGQRVTLRCSPRSGDLSVYWYQQSLDQGLQFLIQYYNGEERAKGNILERFSAQQFPDLHSELNLSSLELGDSALYFCASSAPRGGAPGELFFGEGSRLTVL.

The sample holds many counts of this clone. J is TRBJ2-5 and V is TRBV7-2; D call uncertain. CDR1 and CDR2 (germline): SGHTA, FQGNSA. The CDR3 is made up of 15 amino acids. Trimming shortened V by 6 bases and J by 9 bases, and 23 bases separated the two germline ends. The CDR3 sequence is CASRFWAAPQEAQYF. The CDR3, as DNA: TGTGCCAGCAGGTTCTGGGCGGCTCCTCAGGAAGCCCAGTACTTC.

The chain combines TRBV2 with TRBJ2-3; D uncertain. The CDR3 is 16 residues long. The germline V and J ends were trimmed by 7 bases and 5 bases, with 22 bases remaining between them. Germline CDR1 SNHLY, CDR2 FYNNEI. The CDR3 coding sequence is TGTGCCAGCACTATTCGTCGAATCGGTGACGGAGATACGCAGTATTTT. It is translated as CASTIRRIGDGDTQYF.

J is TRBJ1-1 and V is TRBV18, with a weak D call TRBD1 (5 bases). Deletions cut 5 bases from V and 2 bases from J, with 18 bases between. This CDR3 contains 16 residues. Germline values: CDR1 KGHSH, CDR2 LQKENI. The CDR3 loop reads CASSADKGTINTEAFF. The CDR3, as DNA: TGTGCCAGCTCAGCAGATAAAGGGACGATTAACACTGAAGCTTTCTTT.

This clone came up once. The chain combines TRBV20-1 with TRBJ2-7; 8 bases line up with TRBD1. CDR1 and CDR2 from the germline V gene are DFQATT and SNEGSKA (reference sequence). Trimming removed 5 bases from V and 7 bases from J; junction bases left unmatched: 4. The CDR3 sequence is 11 residues long. The chain's CDR3 is CSASGQEEQYF. The CDR3 region has the DNA TGCAGTGCTTCGGGACAGGAAGAGCAGTACTTC.

The V gene is TRBV5-4, the J gene TRBJ2-1; D is tentatively TRBD1 or TRBD2 (5 bases each). Looked up from germline, CDR1 is SGHNT and CDR2 is YYREEE (reference sequence). The V end lost 0 bases, the J end lost 2 bases, and 12 bases lay between the germline ends. The CDR3 runs 16 residues. The CDR3 DNA follows: TGTGCCAGCAGCTTGGGGGGGACCCTAACCTACAATGAGCAGTTCTTC. Translating it yields CASSLGGTLTYNEQFF.

The J gene is TRBJ2-1, the V gene TRBV14; 10 bases match TRBD1. V dropped 6 bases and J dropped 5; count of bases not matched to a gene: 10. The CDR3 has 16 residues. Germline CDR1 SGHDN, CDR2 FVKESK. The CDR3 sequence: CASSPSSGQGNNEQFF. DNA for the CDR3: TGTGCCAGCAGTCCCTCCTCGGGACAGGGGAACAATGAGCAGTTCTTC.